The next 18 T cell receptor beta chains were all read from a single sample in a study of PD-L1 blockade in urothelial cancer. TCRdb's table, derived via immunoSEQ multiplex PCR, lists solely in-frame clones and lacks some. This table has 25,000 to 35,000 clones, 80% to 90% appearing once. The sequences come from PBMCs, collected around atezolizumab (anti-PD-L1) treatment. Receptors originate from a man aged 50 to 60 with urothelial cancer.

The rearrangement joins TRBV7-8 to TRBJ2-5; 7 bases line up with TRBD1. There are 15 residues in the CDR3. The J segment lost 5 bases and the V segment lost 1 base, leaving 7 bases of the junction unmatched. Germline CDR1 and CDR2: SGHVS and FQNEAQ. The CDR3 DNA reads TGTGCCAGCAGCTTAGGAGTTCAGGGGGTTGAGACCCAGTACTTC. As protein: CASSLGVQGVETQYF.

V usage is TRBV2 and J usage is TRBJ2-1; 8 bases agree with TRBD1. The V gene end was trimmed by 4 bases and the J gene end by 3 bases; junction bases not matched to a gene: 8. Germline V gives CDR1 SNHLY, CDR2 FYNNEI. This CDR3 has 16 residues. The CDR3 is CASSGTRDRIYNEQFF. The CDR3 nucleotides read TGTGCCAGCAGTGGGACTCGGGACAGGATCTACAATGAGCAGTTCTTC.

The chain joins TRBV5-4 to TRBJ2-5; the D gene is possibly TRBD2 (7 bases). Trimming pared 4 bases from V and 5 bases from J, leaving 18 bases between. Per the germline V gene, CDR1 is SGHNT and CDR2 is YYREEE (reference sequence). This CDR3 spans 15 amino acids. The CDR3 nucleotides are TGTGCCAGCAGCAAAACGACGGGGGGCGGGGAGACCCAGTACTTC. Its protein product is CASSKTTGGGETQYF.

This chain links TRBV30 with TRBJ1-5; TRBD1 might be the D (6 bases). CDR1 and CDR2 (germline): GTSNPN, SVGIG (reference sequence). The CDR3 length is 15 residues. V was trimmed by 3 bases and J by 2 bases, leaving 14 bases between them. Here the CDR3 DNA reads TGTGCCTGGAGCAAAACAGGGAGAGGCAATCAGCCCCAGCATTTT. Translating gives CAWSKTGRGNQPQHF. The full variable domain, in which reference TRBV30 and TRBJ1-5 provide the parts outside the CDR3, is SQTIHQWPATLVQPVGSPLSLECTVEGTSNPNLYWYRQAAGRGLQLLFYSVGIGQISSEVPQNLSASRPQDRQFILSSKKLLLSDSGFYLCAWSKTGRGNQPQHFGDGTRLSIL.

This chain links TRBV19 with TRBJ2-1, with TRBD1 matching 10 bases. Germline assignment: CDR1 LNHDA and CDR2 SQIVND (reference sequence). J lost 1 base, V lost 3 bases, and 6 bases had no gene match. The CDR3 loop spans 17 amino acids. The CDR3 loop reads CASSMEGDRGSYNEQFF. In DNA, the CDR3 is TGTGCCAGTAGTATGGAAGGGGACAGGGGATCCTACAATGAGCAGTTCTTC.

Here the CDR3 DNA reads TGTGCCAGCAGTCCCCGTTTGTGGACTAGCGGGAGTGGGTATTTT. It specifies CASSPRLWTSGSGYF. V is TRBV27 and J is TRBJ2-3; TRBD2 aligns across 13 bases. In germline, CDR1 is MNHEY, CDR2 SMNVEV (reference sequence). The V gene end was trimmed by 5 bases and the J gene end by 14 bases; junction bases not matched to a gene: 13. This CDR3 contains 15 residues.

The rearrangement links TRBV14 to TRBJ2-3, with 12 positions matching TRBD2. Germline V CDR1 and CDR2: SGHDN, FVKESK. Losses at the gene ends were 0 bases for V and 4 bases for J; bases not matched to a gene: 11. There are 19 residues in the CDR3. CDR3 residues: CASSQDRASGGARPDTQYF. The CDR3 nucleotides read TGTGCCAGCAGCCAAGATCGAGCTAGCGGGGGGGCTCGCCCAGATACGCAGTATTTT.

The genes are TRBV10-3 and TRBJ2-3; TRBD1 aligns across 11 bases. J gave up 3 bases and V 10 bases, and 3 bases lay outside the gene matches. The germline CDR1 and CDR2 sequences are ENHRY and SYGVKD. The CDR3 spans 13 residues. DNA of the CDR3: TGTGCCAACGGACAGGGGGCAACAGATACGCAGTATTTT. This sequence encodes CANGQGATDTQYF.

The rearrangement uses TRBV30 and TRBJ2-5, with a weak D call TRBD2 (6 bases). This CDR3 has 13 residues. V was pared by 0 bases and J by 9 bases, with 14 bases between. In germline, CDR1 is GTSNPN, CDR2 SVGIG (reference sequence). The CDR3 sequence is CAWSVLARRAQYF. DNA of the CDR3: TGTGCCTGGAGTGTACTGGCCCGGAGGGCCCAGTACTTC.

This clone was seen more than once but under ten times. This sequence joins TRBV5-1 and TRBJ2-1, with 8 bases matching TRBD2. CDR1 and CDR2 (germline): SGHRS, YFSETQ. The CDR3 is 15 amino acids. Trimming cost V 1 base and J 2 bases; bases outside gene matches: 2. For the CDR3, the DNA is TGCGCCAGCAGCTTGAACGGGGGGGCCTACAATGAGCAGTTCTTC. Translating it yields CASSLNGGAYNEQFF.

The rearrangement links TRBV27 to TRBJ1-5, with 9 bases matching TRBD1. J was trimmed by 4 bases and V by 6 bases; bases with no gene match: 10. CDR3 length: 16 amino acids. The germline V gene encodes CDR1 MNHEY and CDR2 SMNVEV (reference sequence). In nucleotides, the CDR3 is TGTGCCAGCAGGGAGACAGGGGGAGGAGGAAATCAGCCCCAGCATTTT. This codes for CASRETGGGGNQPQHF.

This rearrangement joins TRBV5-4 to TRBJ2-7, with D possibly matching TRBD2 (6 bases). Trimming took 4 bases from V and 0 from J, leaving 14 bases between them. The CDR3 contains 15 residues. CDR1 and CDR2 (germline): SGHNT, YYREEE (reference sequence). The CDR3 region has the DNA TGTGCCAGCAGCCCGGGCGGGGATTTCTCCTACGAGCAGTACTTC. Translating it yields CASSPGGDFSYEQYF.

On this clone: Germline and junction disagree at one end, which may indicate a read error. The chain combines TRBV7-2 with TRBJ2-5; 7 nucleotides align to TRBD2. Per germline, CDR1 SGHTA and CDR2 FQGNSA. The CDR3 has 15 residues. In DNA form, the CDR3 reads TGTGCCAGCAGCCTAGCCCCCCTAGCGGATGAGACCCAGTACTTC. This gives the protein CASSLAPLADETQYF.

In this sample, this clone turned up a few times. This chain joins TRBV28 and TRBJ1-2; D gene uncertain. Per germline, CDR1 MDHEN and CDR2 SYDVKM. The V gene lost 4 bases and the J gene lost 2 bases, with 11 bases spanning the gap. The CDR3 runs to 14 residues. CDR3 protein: CASSSQQLNYGYTF. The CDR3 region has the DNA TGTGCCAGCAGTTCACAGCAGTTGAACTATGGCTACACCTTC.

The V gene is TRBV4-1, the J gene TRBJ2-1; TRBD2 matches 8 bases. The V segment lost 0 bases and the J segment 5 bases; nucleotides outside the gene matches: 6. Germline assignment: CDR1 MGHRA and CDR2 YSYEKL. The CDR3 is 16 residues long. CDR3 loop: CASSQEVVAGNNEQFF. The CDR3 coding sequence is TGCGCCAGCAGCCAAGAAGTGGTAGCGGGGAACAATGAGCAGTTCTTC.

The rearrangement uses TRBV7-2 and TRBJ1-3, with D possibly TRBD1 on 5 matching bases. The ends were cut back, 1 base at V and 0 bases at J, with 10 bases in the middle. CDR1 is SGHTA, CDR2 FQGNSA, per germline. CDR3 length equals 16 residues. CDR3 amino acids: CASSLVGLSSGNTIYF. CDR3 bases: TGTGCCAGCAGCTTAGTGGGACTGAGCTCTGGAAACACCATATATTTT.

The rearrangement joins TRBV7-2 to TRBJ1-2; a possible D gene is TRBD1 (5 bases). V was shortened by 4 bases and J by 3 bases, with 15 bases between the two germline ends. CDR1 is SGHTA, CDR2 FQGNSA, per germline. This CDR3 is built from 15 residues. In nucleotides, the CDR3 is TGTGCCAGCAGCTCGAAAGCTGACAGAGACTATGGCTACACCTTC. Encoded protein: CASSSKADRDYGYTF.

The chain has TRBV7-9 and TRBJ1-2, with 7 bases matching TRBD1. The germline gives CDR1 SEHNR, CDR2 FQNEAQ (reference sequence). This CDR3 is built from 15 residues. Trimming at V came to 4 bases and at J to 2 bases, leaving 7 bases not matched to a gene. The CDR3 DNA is TGTGCCAGCAGCTCGTGGGACAGACCGAACTATGGCTACACCTTC. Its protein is CASSSWDRPNYGYTF.